The count of the clone carrying this T cell receptor beta chain is one. Study processing details: Using reference gene primer amplification, nucleated cell counts were estimated. Profiling relied on immunoSEQ multiplex PCR, and the TCRdb table lists in-frame clones only, not all of them. Clone size and V and J calls were adopted from that table, with D and trimming inferred from the DNA. The sample has 65,000 or so clones, roughly 79% seen once. The V gene end was trimmed by 5 bases and the J gene end by 2 bases; junction bases not matched to a gene: 7. In germline, CDR1 is SGHAT, CDR2 FQNNGV. CDR3 length: 15 amino acids. This record comes from a study of blood T cell repertoires in COVID-19. Study-level background: Sites across the United States, Italy and Spain contributed samples from acute and convalescent COVID-19. Nucleic acid was either cDNA or gDNA, and it came from T cells, B-cell-depleted T cells, or PBMCs.

This sequence joins TRBV11-2 and TRBJ2-3, with 7 bases matching TRBD1. Source material: peripheral blood. This sequence was found in a man in his 60s with acute or convalescent COVID-19. The CDR3 loop reads CASSPRDRDTDTQYF. The CDR3 DNA is TGTGCCAGCAGCCCCCGAGACAGGGACACAGATACGCAGTATTTT.